This entry features one T cell receptor beta chain sequence. What it binds is unknown. Primers included in the PCR were 60 Vbeta and 13 Jbeta primers. Repertoires were generated with immunoSEQ multiplex PCR, while TCRdb's copy carries only in-frame clones and drops some. This sample carries 65,000 to 100,000 clones, roughly 77% of them seen once, and the ten largest clones take about 15%. The data were taken from a study of cytomegalovirus exposure and HLA in healthy donors. Study-wide findings and caveats: It was in a later analysis that TCR association rates were seen to vary by HLA locus, highest for DRB1 and lowest for HLA-C.

Sequenced: PBMCs. The TCR comes from a woman aged 35 to 49 in good health and CMV-seropositive.

CDR3 amino acids: CASTGALLRETQYF. CDR3 nucleotides: TGTGCCAGCACTGGGGCTTTGTTGAGGGAGACCCAGTACTTC. The V gene is TRBV2, the J gene TRBJ2-5; the D gene is possibly TRBD1 (5 bases). Germline values: CDR1 SNHLY, CDR2 FYNNEI. With 7 bases removed from V and 5 bases from J, the gap between germline ends came to 17 bases. The CDR3 is 14 amino acids.